This record looks at one TCR beta chain sequence and its context. Its target is unknown. This record belongs to a study of cytomegalovirus exposure and HLA in healthy donors. Findings of the study overall: For most TCR beta V segments, an earlier analysis put the productive rate at about 87% or about 30% of the time.

Use of 60 Vbeta and 13 Jbeta primers characterized the PCR. Method: immunoSEQ multiplex PCR; TCRdb's copy keeps in-frame clones and lacks some. Of tens of thousands of clones in the sample, around 70% were seen once. Sequenced: PBMCs. The TCR sequence derives from a man aged 35 to 55 in good health and CMV-seropositive.

The CDR3 DNA reads as TGTGCCAGCAGTTTCGGCAGGGGCATCTACAATGAGCAGTTCTTC. It encodes CASSFGRGIYNEQFF. This rearrangement joins TRBV27 to TRBJ2-1; possibly TRBD1 for D (6 bases). The V and J ends lost 3 bases and 3 bases respectively, with 12 bases between them. The CDR3 runs 15 residues. The germline V gene has CDR1 MNHEY and CDR2 SMNVEV (reference sequence).